This entry describes one TCR beta chain. The entry originates in a study of control samples from healthy donors and cancer patients. V shed 5 bases and J shed 12 bases, with 16 bases lying between them. The CDR3 extends over 12 amino acids. Assay: immunoSEQ multiplex PCR; the TCRdb copy retains only in-frame clones and omits some. This sample has about 34,000 clones, with approximately 90% found just once. This clonotype originated in a woman between 40 and 55 years old with lung cancer. Sequenced material: PBMCs. The chain has TRBV12-3 or TRBV12-4 and TRBJ1-2, with a weak D call TRBD1 (5 bases). The CDR3 loop is CASSPGGPAHTF. The DNA for the CDR3 is TGTGCCAGCAGTCCCGGGGGACCGGCGCACACCTTC.